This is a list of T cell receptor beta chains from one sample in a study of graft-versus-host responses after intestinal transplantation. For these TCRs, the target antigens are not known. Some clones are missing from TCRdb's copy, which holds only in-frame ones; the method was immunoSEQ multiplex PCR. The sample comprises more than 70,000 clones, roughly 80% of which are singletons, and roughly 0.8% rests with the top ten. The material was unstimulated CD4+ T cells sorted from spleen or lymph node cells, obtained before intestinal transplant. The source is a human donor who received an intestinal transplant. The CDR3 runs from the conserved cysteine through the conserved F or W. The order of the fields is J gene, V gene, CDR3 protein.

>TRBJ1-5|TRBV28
CASSFLQGNQPQHF
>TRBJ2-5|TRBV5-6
CASSGVALTQETQYF
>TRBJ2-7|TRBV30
CAWSVGGTGDEQYF
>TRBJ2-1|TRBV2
CASSQLAGTYNEQFF
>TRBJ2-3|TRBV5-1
CASSLLAGGTDTQYF
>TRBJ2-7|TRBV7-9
CASSLGYRDETYEQYF
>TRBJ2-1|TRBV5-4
CASSRQGGPYNEQFF
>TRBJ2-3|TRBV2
CASQLAGADTQYF
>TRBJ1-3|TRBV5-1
CASSEQGSGNTIYF
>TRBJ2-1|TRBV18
CASSPGTSRHNEQFF
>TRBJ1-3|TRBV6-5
CASRRRGPGNTIYF
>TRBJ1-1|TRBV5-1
CASSLAAGNTEAFF
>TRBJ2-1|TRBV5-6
CASSPATSGLGNEQFF
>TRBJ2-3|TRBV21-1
CASSKGLAGNSSTDTQYF
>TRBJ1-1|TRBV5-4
CASSRVGRGNTEAFF
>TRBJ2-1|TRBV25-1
CASSETRGTDNEQFF
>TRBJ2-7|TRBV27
CASSRSDSRSSEQYF
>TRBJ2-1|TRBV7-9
CASSRTVQNEQFF
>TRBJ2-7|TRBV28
CASRSGALLTEQYF
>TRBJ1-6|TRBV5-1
CASSLDSGKSPLHF
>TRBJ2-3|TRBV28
CASSTTPGYTDTQYF
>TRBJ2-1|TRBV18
CASSPQSGEQFF
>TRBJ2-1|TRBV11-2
CASSFAREQFF
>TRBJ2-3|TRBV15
CATSRDPTDTQYF
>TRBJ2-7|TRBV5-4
CASSLGDRNYEQYF
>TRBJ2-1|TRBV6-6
CASRGLAGDNEQFF
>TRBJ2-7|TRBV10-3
CAIRRTGNEQYF
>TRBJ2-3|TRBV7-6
CASSFGGQTADTQYF
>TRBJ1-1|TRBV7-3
CASRPQGGLDTEAFF
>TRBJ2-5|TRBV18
CASSGDIETQYF
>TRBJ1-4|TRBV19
CASSSTGVEKLFF
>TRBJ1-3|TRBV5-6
CASSLLGPGSSGNTIYF
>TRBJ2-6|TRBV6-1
CASSEASRGGYSGANVLTF
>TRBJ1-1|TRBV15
CATSRGAWRSNTEAFF
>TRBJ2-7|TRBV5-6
CASSRFGAEQGTEQYF
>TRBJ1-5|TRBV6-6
CASSYSAPGEPQHF
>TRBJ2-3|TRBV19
CASSSPRDTQYF
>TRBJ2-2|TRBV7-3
CASSSDRAGTGELFF
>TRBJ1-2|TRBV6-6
CASTSAGFYGYTF
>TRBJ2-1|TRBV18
CASSPWETSGEQFF
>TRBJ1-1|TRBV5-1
CASSTGDGHNIEAFF
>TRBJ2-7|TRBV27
CASSPGLAYEQYF
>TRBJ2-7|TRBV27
CASSSDPYEQYF
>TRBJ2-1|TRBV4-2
CASSHNSVWRGGGDEQFF